Presented here are 15 T cell receptor beta chains from one specimen sequenced in a study of identical twins. TCRdb ran MiXCR on the 5' RACE reads and lists one entry per CDR3 protein. This table has about 330,000 distinct CDR3 sequences, 9% to 15% appearing once. These data also featured in a second study, about yellow fever vaccine responses in identical twins.

Sequenced material: CD8+ T cells sorted from blood. These receptors all stem from a young woman in good health.

The chain joins TRBV27 to TRBJ1-1; tentative D call: TRBD1 (5 bases). Trimming removed 4 bases from V and 6 bases from J, with 12 bases in between. Germline CDR1 is MNHEY and CDR2 is SMNVEV (reference sequence). CDR3 length: 13 amino acids. Here the CDR3 reads CASSWGSRAEAFF. DNA for the CDR3: TGTGCCAGCAGTTGGGGGAGTAGGGCTGAAGCTTTCTTT.

The chain links TRBV7-9 to TRBJ2-1; no clear D gene. Trimming cost V 0 bases and J 6 bases, with 12 bases left between them. Germline CDR1 is SEHNR and CDR2 is FQNEAQ (reference sequence). CDR3 length: 15 amino acids. CDR3 DNA: TGTGCCAGCAGCTTAGCATTAGCTCTGGCCAATGAGCAGTTCTTC. Its translation is CASSLALALANEQFF.

This clonotype was recorded a few times. The rearrangement joins TRBV2 to TRBJ2-1, with 10 positions matching TRBD2. This CDR3 region has 15 residues. V gave up 6 bases and J gave up 5 bases; unmatched junction bases: 7. Germline V gives CDR1 SNHLY, CDR2 FYNNEI. Here the CDR3 reads CASSAGLAADNEQFF. CDR3 in DNA: TGTGCCAGCAGCGCCGGACTAGCGGCGGACAATGAGCAGTTCTTC.

This clonotype was detected many times. V gene TRBV7-9 combines with J gene TRBJ2-1; possibly TRBD2 for D (6 bases). Trimming shortened V by 5 bases and J by 2 bases, and 13 bases separated the two germline ends. The germline CDR1 and CDR2 sequences are SEHNR and FQNEAQ (reference sequence). The CDR3 extends over 15 amino acids. The CDR3 protein is CASSPAGSTYNEQFF. Here the CDR3 DNA reads TGTGCCAGCAGCCCCGCCGGGAGCACCTACAATGAGCAGTTCTTC.

This clonotype was picked up a small number of times. The chain is built from TRBV5-6 and TRBJ2-1, with a weak D call TRBD2 (5 bases). The CDR3 totals 11 residues. CDR1 is SGHDT, CDR2 YYEEEE, per germline. The V end was cut by 4 bases, the J end by 14 bases, with 13 bases between. Here the CDR3 reads CASSLGGSEFF. The CDR3 nucleotides read TGTGCCAGCAGCCTAGGAGGATCGGAGTTCTTC.

This clonotype was observed a handful of times. J is TRBJ2-3 and V is TRBV27; D is possibly TRBD2 (5 bases). Trimming left V 10 bases short and J 4 bases short, with 18 bases between. CDR3 length: 14 residues. Germline-derived CDR1 and CDR2 are MNHEY and SMNVEV (reference sequence). This chain's CDR3 is CATAEGLDPDTQYF. CDR3 nucleotides: TGTGCCACCGCCGAGGGCCTCGACCCAGATACGCAGTATTTT.

This clonotype was recorded at least ten times. The chain couples TRBV3-1 to TRBJ2-1; no clear D gene. CDR1 LGHDT and CDR2 YNNKEL come from the germline V gene (reference sequence). The CDR3 is 13 residues long. Between the trimmed V and J ends, which lost 2 bases and 8 bases, there was a span of 10 bases. Here the CDR3 DNA reads TGTGCCAGCAGCCAATCCTTAGCCCATGAGCAGTTCTTC. It codes for CASSQSLAHEQFF.

CDR3 sequence: CASRVGQGRYNEQFF. CDR3 coding DNA: TGTGCCAGTAGAGTAGGACAGGGTAGATACAATGAGCAGTTCTTC. The chain links TRBV19 to TRBJ2-1, with TRBD1 matching 8 bases. Germline-derived CDR1 and CDR2 are LNHDA and SQIVND (reference sequence). The CDR3 has 15 amino acids. With V trimmed by 6 bases and J by 4 bases, 8 bases remained unmatched.

V gene TRBV4-1 combines with J gene TRBJ2-7, with a possible D match to TRBD2 (6 bases). The CDR3 consists of 13 residues. V shed 4 bases and J shed 2 bases, with 9 bases lying between them. Germline V lookup: CDR1 MGHRA, CDR2 YSYEKL. The CDR3, as DNA: TGCGCCAGCAGCCGCCGGGAGCCCTACGAGCAGTACTTC. Amino acids: CASSRREPYEQYF.

The chain employs TRBV7-9 and TRBJ2-7, with D possibly being TRBD2 (6 bases). Germline CDR1 is SEHNR and CDR2 is FQNEAQ (reference sequence). Trimming pared 0 bases from V and 6 bases from J, leaving 15 bases between. The CDR3 is made up of 15 amino acids. The CDR3 here is CASSLARGRVVEQYF. CDR3 coding DNA: TGTGCCAGCAGCTTAGCGCGGGGCAGGGTAGTCGAGCAGTACTTC. The variable domain in full, completed from reference TRBV7-9 and TRBJ2-7, reads DTGVSQNPRHKITKRGQNVTFRCDPISEHNRLYWYRQTLGQGPEFLTYFQNEAQLEKSRLLSDRFSAERPKGSFSTLEIQRTEQGDSAMYLCASSLARGRVVEQYFGPGTRLTVT.

This clonotype has just a few counts. The chain employs TRBV12-3 or TRBV12-4 and TRBJ2-3; the match to TRBD2 covers 9 bases. The CDR3 is 16 amino acids. V lost 4 bases and J lost 0; bases outside the gene matches: 5. In DNA form, the CDR3 reads TGTGCCAGCAGTTCCCTTACTAGCGGGAGCACAGATACGCAGTATTTT. This gives the protein CASSSLTSGSTDTQYF.

The table lists this clonotype with a few counts. This rearrangement joins TRBV4-1 to TRBJ2-3; no firm D call. This CDR3 spans 14 amino acids. Looked up from germline, CDR1 is MGHRA and CDR2 is YSYEKL. The germline V and J ends were trimmed by 1 base and 4 bases, with 9 bases remaining between them. CDR3 in DNA: TGCGCCAGCAGCCAAGGTATGGTCGCAGATACGCAGTATTTT. It yields the protein CASSQGMVADTQYF.

The chain carries TRBV28 and TRBJ2-5; TRBD1 matches 9 bases. With V trimmed by 4 bases and J by 4 bases, 7 bases remained unmatched. The V gene's germline CDR1 is MDHEN and CDR2 SYDVKM. The CDR3 sequence is 15 residues long. CDR3 in amino acids: CASSYPRDRAETQYF. The CDR3 DNA follows: TGTGCCAGCAGTTATCCCCGGGACAGGGCAGAGACCCAGTACTTC.

This chain connects TRBV7-9 to TRBJ2-5, with a possible D match to TRBD2 (5 bases). Trimming stripped 3 bases from V and 7 bases from J, with 12 bases between. The germline gives CDR1 SEHNR, CDR2 FQNEAQ (reference sequence). CDR3 length equals 13 residues. The CDR3 loop reads CASSFLASGTQYF. The CDR3 coding sequence is TGTGCCAGCAGCTTTTTGGCCAGCGGGACCCAGTACTTC.

The chain combines TRBV20-1 with TRBJ2-7; TRBD2 matches 8 bases. This CDR3 is built from 17 residues. Losses at the gene ends were 5 bases for V and 0 bases for J; bases not matched to a gene: 15. CDR1 and CDR2 (germline): DFQATT, SNEGSKA (reference sequence). The CDR3: CSARHGGAERSSYEQYV. CDR3 nucleotide sequence: TGCAGTGCTCGACACGGGGGGGCTGAAAGGAGCTCCTACGAGCAGTACGTC.